The rows below give T cell receptor beta chains drawn from one sample of a study of response to subunit inactivated influenza vaccine. A single record per CDR3 protein comes from TCRdb applying MiXCR to the RT-PCR reads. The table has more than 550,000 distinct CDR3 sequences, approximately 12% seen once. The sample here was PBMCs from blood, taken on the day of vaccination. The receptors shown here come from a man in his forties or fifties who received an inactivated influenza vaccine. CDR3s include the opening cysteine and the closing phenylalanine or tryptophan. A D gene is named only where the DNA matches it firmly. Size tells how often a clone was seen (once, few, many) or the class of an expanded clone, and some rows leave it out.

J gene | D gene | clone size | V gene | CDR3 protein | CDR3 DNA
TRBJ2-4 | TRBD1 | few | TRBV7-8 | CASSLLRDRKNIQYF | TGTGCCAGCAGCTTACTTCGGGACAGAAAAAACATTCAGTACTTC
TRBJ2-1 | TRBD1 | . | TRBV6-1 | CASSEAGQYNEQFF | TGTGCCAGCAGTGAAGCGGGACAGTACAATGAGCAGTTCTTC
TRBJ2-5 | . | few | TRBV25-1 | CASSEGTWTQETQYF | TGTGCCAGCAGCGAGGGTACCTGGACTCAAGAGACCCAGTACTTC
TRBJ2-7 | . | . | TRBV5-1 | CASSLMSSSYEQYF | TGCGCCAGCAGCTTGATGTCGAGCTCCTACGAGCAGTACTTC
TRBJ2-7 | . | . | TRBV4-3 | CASSPLIRETYEQYF | TGCGCCAGCAGCCCTCTTATTCGAGAAACCTACGAGCAGTACTTC
TRBJ2-7 | . | few | TRBV10-2 | CASSEGAVGYF | TGCGCCAGCAGTGAGGGTGCCGTGGGGTACTTC
TRBJ2-7 | . | . | TRBV7-3 | CASSSSAGYEQYF | TGTGCCAGCAGTTCCTCGGCGGGCTACGAGCAGTACTTC
TRBJ2-5 | TRBD1 | . | TRBV27 | CASTDRRGGTQYF | TGTGCCAGCACGGACAGGCGAGGTGGGACCCAGTACTTC
TRBJ2-3 | TRBD2 | few | TRBV13 | CATLAGGPPDTQYF | TGTGCCACCCTAGCGGGAGGTCCCCCGGATACGCAGTATTTT
TRBJ2-1 | TRBD2 | few | TRBV10-2 | CASHPGTSILDEQFF | TGCGCCAGCCACCCCGGGACTAGCATTCTCGATGAGCAGTTCTTC